Described below is a single T cell receptor beta chain sequence and its context. What it recognizes is unknown. The study separated CD4+ cells into CD45RA+ naive and CD45RA-negative memory subsets. The data are from a study of shared clonotypes between healthy human individuals. Each subset's genomic DNA was shared equally among a number of immunoSEQ plates. Original handling: ImmunoSEQ yielded junction-only sequences lacking quality scores, so filtering differed. Profiled with immunoSEQ multiplex PCR; TCRdb holds only in-frame clones, not every one. V, J and clone size are taken as reported in that table, and D and trimming were inferred from the DNA itself. The sample lists some 1.5 million clones, over 95% occurring once. This CDR3 has 14 amino acids. The germline gives CDR1 GTSNPN, CDR2 SVGIG (reference sequence). Trimming took off 0 bases at V and 6 bases at J, with 11 bases between the two ends.

The study's findings and limits: The study found 4.5% to 6% of naive CD4 clonotypes shared across a few donors.

This chain links TRBV30 with TRBJ2-2, with D possibly being TRBD1 or TRBD2 (5 bases each). The origin of this receptor is a man in his thirties or forties in good health. Sequenced: naive CD4+ T cells sorted from blood. The subset is: CD45RA+ positively selected. The chain's CDR3 is CAWSVLGPAGELFF. CDR3 in DNA: TGTGCCTGGAGTGTATTGGGACCCGCCGGGGAGCTGTTTTTT.